These 8 T cell receptor beta chains came from one sample sequenced in a study of a mutant IDH1 vaccine in newly diagnosed glioma. Their antigens are not known. Documented time point: week 23, last vaccination. Vaccination used 300 ug of mutant IDH1 20-mer peptide per dose, with topical imiquimod. The protocol was immunoSEQ multiplex PCR, while the TCRdb copy is restricted to in-frame clones and leaves out a portion. The data show 70,000 to 95,000 clones, more than 80% seen once. Material: PBMCs, obtained from a glioma patient whose treatment included an IDH1 peptide vaccine. The receptor source for this set is a woman in her fifties or sixties with glioma.

This clone turned up a few times. The chain carries TRBV7-9 and TRBJ1-1, with D unresolved. CDR1 SEHNR and CDR2 FQNEAQ come from the germline V gene (reference sequence). The CDR3 length is 14 residues. The V gene lost 8 bases and the J gene lost 3 bases, with 16 bases spanning the gap. The chain's CDR3 is CASYQGWLDTEAFF. Here the CDR3 DNA reads TGTGCCAGCTACCAAGGGTGGCTAGACACTGAAGCTTTCTTT.

This clone was seen more than once but under ten times. This sequence joins TRBV6-6 and TRBJ1-1; D remains unclear. The ends were cut back, 6 bases at V and 0 bases at J, with 8 bases in the middle. This CDR3 contains 13 residues. Germline V lookup: CDR1 MNHNY, CDR2 SVGAGI (reference sequence). CDR3 nucleotides: TGTGCCAGCAGCACCGGGATGAACACTGAAGCTTTCTTT. Its translation: CASSTGMNTEAFF.

The chain carries TRBV7-9 and TRBJ2-3, with 8 bases lining up with TRBD1. Unmatched junction bases numbered 9, after V lost 6 bases and J lost 4 bases. CDR1 and CDR2 from the germline V gene are SEHNR and FQNEAQ (reference sequence). The CDR3 runs 15 residues. CDR3 sequence (DNA): TGTGCCAGCAGGCCGACAGGGGTAAAGTCAGATACGCAGTATTTT. This gives the protein CASRPTGVKSDTQYF.

The CDR3: CASTLGGVNSNQPQHF. CDR3 sequence (DNA): TGTGCCAGCACCCTTGGGGGGGTAAATAGCAATCAGCCCCAGCATTTT. This chain links TRBV28 with TRBJ1-5, with a possible D match to TRBD1 (5 bases). Trimming took 7 bases from V and 0 from J, leaving 16 bases between them. The CDR3 is 16 amino acids. The germline V gene encodes CDR1 MDHEN and CDR2 SYDVKM.

The chain joins TRBV9 to TRBJ2-5; 7 bases are a match to TRBD2. Losses at the gene ends were 2 bases for V and 5 bases for J; bases not matched to a gene: 12. From germline, CDR1 is SGDLS and CDR2 YYNGEE. CDR3 length: 16 residues. The CDR3 DNA reads as TGTGCCAGCAGCGTCCAGGCGGGAGCGGATTGGGAGACCCAGTACTTC. This gives the protein CASSVQAGADWETQYF.

The genes are TRBV27 and TRBJ2-7; possibly TRBD1 or TRBD2 for D (5 bases each). CDR1 is MNHEY, CDR2 SMNVEV, per germline (reference sequence). There are 14 residues in the CDR3. Trimming took off 0 bases at V and 3 bases at J, with 9 bases between the two ends. Here the CDR3 DNA reads TGTGCCAGCAGTTTATCGGGACGGATCTACGAGCAGTACTTC. Translated: CASSLSGRIYEQYF.

The DNA of the CDR3 is TGTGCCAGCAGTGGGGGAAGCACTGAAGCTTTCTTT. Translation: CASSGGSTEAFF. The chain uses TRBV6-1 and TRBJ1-1, with D unclear. V was trimmed by 4 bases and J by 4 bases, leaving 7 bases between them. Germline loops: CDR1 MNHNS, CDR2 SASEGT. The CDR3 totals 12 residues.

V usage is TRBV9 and J usage is TRBJ2-7; perhaps TRBD1 as D (5 bases). V lost 0 bases, J lost 7 bases, and 14 bases lay in between. The CDR3 runs to 14 residues. Germline CDR1 reads SGDLS; CDR2 reads YYNGEE. The CDR3 sequence: CASSVAPQDGEQYF. The DNA for the CDR3 is TGTGCCAGCAGCGTAGCCCCACAGGATGGGGAGCAGTACTTC.